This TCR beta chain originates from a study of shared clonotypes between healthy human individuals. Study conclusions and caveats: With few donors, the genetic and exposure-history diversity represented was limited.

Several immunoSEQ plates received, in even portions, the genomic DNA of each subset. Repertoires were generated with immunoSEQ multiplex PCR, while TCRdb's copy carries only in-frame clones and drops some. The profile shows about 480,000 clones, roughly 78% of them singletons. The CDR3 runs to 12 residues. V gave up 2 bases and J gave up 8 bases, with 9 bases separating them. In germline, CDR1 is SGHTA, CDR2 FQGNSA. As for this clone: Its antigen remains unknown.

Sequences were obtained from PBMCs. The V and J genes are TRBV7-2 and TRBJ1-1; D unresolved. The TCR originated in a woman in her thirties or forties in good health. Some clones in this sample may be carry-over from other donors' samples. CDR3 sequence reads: CASSLPGSEAFF. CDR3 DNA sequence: TGTGCCAGCAGCTTACCGGGCTCAGAAGCTTTCTTT.